These 3 T cell receptor beta chains originate from one sample sequenced in a study of regulatory T cells in long-lasting Graves disease. With iRepertoire HTBI primers and Arm-PCR of CDR3 regions, TCR beta libraries were built. TCRdb independently ran MiXCR on the multiplex PCR reads; one entry per CDR3 protein. The data show hundreds of thousands of distinct CDR3 sequences, roughly 21% seen once. The time point here: persistent/refractory GD, antithyroid drugs over 5 years with positive TRAb. The authors made the TCR library using RNA they extracted from PBMCs. Sequencing was performed on peripheral blood mononuclear cells (PBMCs), taken when the disease was refractory, from a patient treated with antithyroid drugs. The receptors originated from a female donor with Graves disease.

In this sample, this clonotype turned up many times. V is TRBV12-3 or TRBV12-4 and J is TRBJ1-3; possible D gene TRBD1, 6 bases. V lost 6 bases to trimming and J lost 4 bases, with 13 bases between them. The CDR3 is 14 residues long. The CDR3 here is CASRPGTHGNTIYF. Here the CDR3 DNA reads TGTGCCAGCAGGCCAGGGACACACGGAAACACCATATATTTT.

The J gene is TRBJ2-2, the V gene TRBV12-3 or TRBV12-4; TRBD1 matches at 9 bases. The CDR3 has 14 amino acids. V lost 5 bases, J lost 6 bases, and 4 bases stayed unmatched. The CDR3, as DNA: TGTGCCAGCAGTCAGGACAGGGGCCCCGGGGAGCTGTTTTTT. Translation: CASSQDRGPGELFF.

Many counts were recorded for this clonotype. This chain connects TRBV3-1 to TRBJ1-6; D is uncertain. There are 12 residues in the CDR3. From germline, CDR1 is LGHDT and CDR2 YNNKEL (reference sequence). The V gene lost 1 base and the J gene lost 10 bases, with 5 bases spanning the gap. The CDR3 is CASSQVPSPLHF. As DNA, the CDR3 is TGTGCCAGCAGCCAAGTCCCATCACCCCTCCACTTT.